Below, one TCR delta chain is given with its context. Its target is unknown. Only one base separates this from a far larger clonotype, so it likely reflects a read error. Gammadelta T cells were flow-sorted from PBMC into Vgamma9/Vdelta2+ and Vdelta2-negative populations for bulk analysis. TCRdb re-analyzed the multiplex PCR reads via CATT. This sample carries some 51,000 delta-chain clones, roughly 1.9% of them seen once, and the ten largest clones take approximately 25%. The data stem from a study of γδ T cells in repeated Plasmodium falciparum infection. Findings and limits, study-wide: Malian donors came from one small rural village, predominantly one ethnic group. Vgamma9/Vdelta2+ repertoires stayed stably polyclonal over time and infection.

CDR1 TSWWSYY and CDR2 QGS come from the germline V gene. CDR3 length: 15 amino acids. Sequenced material: gamma-delta T cells from blood. No J gene was named, though the V gene is TRDV1; the DNA was not compared with TRDD3, the D call given in the table. This sequence originates from a pool of human donors (malaria-infected and uninfected, not separated). The CDR3 reads CALGRIGGNRDKLIF. The CDR3 DNA reads as TGTGCTCTTGGGAGGATCGGGGGGAACCGGGATAAGCTCATCTTT.